Given below is one T cell receptor beta chain in context. As yet, its antigen is unknown. The sample is drawn from a study of cytomegalovirus exposure and HLA in healthy donors. Study conclusions and caveats: It was shown in a later analysis that HLA-associated TCR beta chains were more clonally expanded than other, equally common chains. Presence/absence analyses rested on an assumption that sequencing depth was roughly uniform across donors. Cytomegalovirus-associated status was assigned to more than 150 TCR beta chains.

The PCR contained 60 Vbeta and 13 Jbeta primers. Some clones are missing from TCRdb's copy, which holds only in-frame ones; the method was immunoSEQ multiplex PCR. The repertoire consists of some 110,000 clones, with over 70% occurring once and the leading ten covering around 1.6%. Germline V gene lookup returns CDR1 SNHLY and CDR2 FYNNEI. V lost 2 bases to trimming and J lost 4 bases; unmatched junction nucleotides: 4. The CDR3 is 14 residues long. Donors in the study were healthy people who gave bone marrow. The TCR sequence derives from a woman aged 18-29 years in good health and CMV-seronegative. Sequences were obtained from PBMCs. The rearrangement links TRBV2 to TRBJ1-2; 7 bases line up with TRBD1. CDR3: CASSERGQTYGYTF. The CDR3 bases are TGTGCCAGCAGTGAAAGGGGGCAGACCTATGGCTACACCTTC.